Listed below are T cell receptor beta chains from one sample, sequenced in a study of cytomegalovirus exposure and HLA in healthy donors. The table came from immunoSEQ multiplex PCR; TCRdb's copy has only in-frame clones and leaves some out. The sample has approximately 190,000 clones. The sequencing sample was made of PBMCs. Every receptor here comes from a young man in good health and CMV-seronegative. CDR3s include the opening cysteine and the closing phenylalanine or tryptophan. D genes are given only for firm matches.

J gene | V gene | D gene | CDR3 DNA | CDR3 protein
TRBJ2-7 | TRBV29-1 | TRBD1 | TGCAGCGTGACAGGGGACAGCTCCTACGAGCAGTACTTC | CSVTGDSSYEQYF
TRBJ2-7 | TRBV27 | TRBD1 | TGTGCCAGCAGTTTTTCCCGGACAGGAAAACGCTACGAGCAGTACTTC | CASSFSRTGKRYEQYF
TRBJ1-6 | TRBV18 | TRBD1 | TGTGCCAGCTCACCAGCCGGGACAGATAATTCACCCCTCCACTTT | CASSPAGTDNSPLHF
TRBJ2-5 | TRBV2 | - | TGTGCCAGCCAGGGGTACGGCGAGACCCAGTACTTC | CASQGYGETQYF
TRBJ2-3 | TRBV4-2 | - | TGTGCCAGCAGCCAATCAGGGGGCACAGATACGCAGTATTTT | CASSQSGGTDTQYF
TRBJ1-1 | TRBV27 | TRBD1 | TGTGCCAGCAGTCGGGGACAGACCATGAACACTGAAGCTTTCTTT | CASSRGQTMNTEAFF
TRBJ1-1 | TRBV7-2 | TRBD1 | TGTGCCAGCAGCTCGAGGACAGGGAACACTGAAGCTTTCTTT | CASSSRTGNTEAFF
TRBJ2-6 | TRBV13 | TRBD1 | TGTGCCAGCACCGTATTACAGGGGTCTGGGGCCAACGTCCTGACTTTC | CASTVLQGSGANVLTF
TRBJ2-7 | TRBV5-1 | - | TGCGCCAGCAGCCACCCTACCCCAGGGTACGAGCAGTACTTC | CASSHPTPGYEQYF
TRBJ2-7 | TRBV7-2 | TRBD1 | TGTGCCAGCAGCCTGGAACAGGGGCGAAGCTCCTACGAGCAGTACTTC | CASSLEQGRSSYEQYF
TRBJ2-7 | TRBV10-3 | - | TGTGCCATCAGTGGACAGTTCAAAAACTACGAGCAGTACTTC | CAISGQFKNYEQYF
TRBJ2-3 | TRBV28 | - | TGTGCCAGCAGTTTGGGGCAGTCCGCTAGCACAGATACGCAGTATTTT | CASSLGQSASTDTQYF
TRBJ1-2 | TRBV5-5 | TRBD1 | TGTGCCAGCAGCTTGGCCGCTTCGGGACAGGGGGCGGTTAACTATGGCTACACCTTC | CASSLAASGQGAVNYGYTF
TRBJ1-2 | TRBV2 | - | TGTGCCAGCAGTGAAGCAGGGGCCCCCCCCGTCTATGGCTACACCTTC | CASSEAGAPPVYGYTF
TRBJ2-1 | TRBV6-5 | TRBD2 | TGTGCCAGCAGTGGCCCCCGGGGGGGCAATGAGCAGTTCTTC | CASSGPRGGNEQFF
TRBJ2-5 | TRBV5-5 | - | TGTGCCAGCAGCTTGTGGGTAGCACAAGAGACCCAGTACTTC | CASSLWVAQETQYF
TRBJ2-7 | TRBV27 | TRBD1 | TGTGCCAGCAGTTTATCGAGAACCGGGACAGACTTTTACGAGCAGTACTTC | CASSLSRTGTDFYEQYF
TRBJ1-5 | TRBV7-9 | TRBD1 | TGTGCCAGCAGCGTCGACAGGGGCGATCAGCCCCAGCATTTT | CASSVDRGDQPQHF
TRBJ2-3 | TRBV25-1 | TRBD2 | TGTGCCAGCAGTTGGAGGCGGGGGGGTCCAGATACGCAGTATTTT | CASSWRRGGPDTQYF
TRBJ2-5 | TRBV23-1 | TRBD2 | TGCGCCAGCAGTCAGTTACCTCGGAGTAGCGGGGACCTTATTGAGTACTTC | CASSQLPRSSGDLIEYF
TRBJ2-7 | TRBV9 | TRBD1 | TGTGCCAGCAGCGTAGGTCAGGGGGCAGAATACGAGCAGTACTTC | CASSVGQGAEYEQYF
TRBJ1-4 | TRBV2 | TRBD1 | TGTGCCAGCAGGGGGGACAGGGGGACTAATGAAAAACTGTTTTTT | CASRGDRGTNEKLFF
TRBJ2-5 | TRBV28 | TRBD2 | TGTGCCAGTCAACGGGGGGGTGAAGAGACCCAGTACTTC | CASQRGGEETQYF
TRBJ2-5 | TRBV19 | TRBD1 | TGTGCCAGTAGTAACAGGGGGCGAGAGACCCAGTACTTC | CASSNRGRETQYF
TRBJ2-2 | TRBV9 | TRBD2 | TGTGCCAGCAGCGACCGACTAGCGGACACCGGGGAGCTGTTTTTT | CASSDRLADTGELFF
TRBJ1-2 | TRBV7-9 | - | TGTGCCAGCAGCTTAGGAACCGGGACAAACTATGGCTACACCTTC | CASSLGTGTNYGYTF
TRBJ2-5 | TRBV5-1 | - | TGCGCCAGCAGCCCCCCCTCGGGTAACCAAGAGACCCAGTACTTC | CASSPPSGNQETQYF
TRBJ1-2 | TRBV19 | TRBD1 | TGTGCCAGTAGTATGTCAGGGGGCGCTGGTGGCTACACCTTC | CASSMSGGAGGYTF
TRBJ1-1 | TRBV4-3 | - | TGCGCCAGCAGCCAAGATCCGGGGATGGGGATCACTGAAGCTTTCTTT | CASSQDPGMGITEAFF
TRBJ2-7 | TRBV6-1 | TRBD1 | TGTGCCAGCAGTGAACTTAGACAGGGGGCGTCTTACGAGCAGTACTTC | CASSELRQGASYEQYF
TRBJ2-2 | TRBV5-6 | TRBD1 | TGTGCCAGCAGCTTGGGACAGGGGACCGGGGAGCTGTTTTTT | CASSLGQGTGELFF
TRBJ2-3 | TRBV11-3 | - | TGTGCCAGCAGCCACGGGAGCTCCCCGGTCACAGATACGCAGTATTTT | CASSHGSSPVTDTQYF
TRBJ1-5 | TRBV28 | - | TGTGCCAGCAGTTTATCTGGGAGGAGGAATCAGCCCCAGCATTTT | CASSLSGRRNQPQHF
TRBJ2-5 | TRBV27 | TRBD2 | TGTGCCAGCAGTTTATACCGGACTAGGGAGACCCAGTACTTC | CASSLYRTRETQYF
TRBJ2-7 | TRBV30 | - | TGTGCCTGGAGTGTACCCGGACAGCTCTACGAGCAGTACTTC | CAWSVPGQLYEQYF
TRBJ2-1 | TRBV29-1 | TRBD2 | TGCAGCGTTAGGGGTAGCGGGAGCTCCTACAATGAGCAGTTCTTC | CSVRGSGSSYNEQFF
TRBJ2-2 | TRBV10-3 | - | TGTGCCATCAGTGGCGGAACAGGGCGGCCCCCGAACACCGGGGAGCTGTTTTTT | CAISGGTGRPPNTGELFF
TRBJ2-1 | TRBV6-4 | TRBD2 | TGTGCCAGCAGCTCGATAGCGGGAGACTACAATGAGCAGTTCTTC | CASSSIAGDYNEQFF
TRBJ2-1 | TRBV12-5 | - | TGTGCTAGTGGTTTACTGGGGGCGGGTGAGCAGTTCTTC | CASGLLGAGEQFF
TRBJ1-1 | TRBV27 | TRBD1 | TGTGCCAGCAGTTTCAACAGGGGCCACCAGGGGTGGACTGAAGCTTTCTTT | CASSFNRGHQGWTEAFF
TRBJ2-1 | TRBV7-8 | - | TGTGCCAGCAGCACGGTTGACAATGAGCAGTTCTTC | CASSTVDNEQFF
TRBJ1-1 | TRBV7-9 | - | TGTGCCAGCAGCATATTCGCATTTGACCAGCCTCTGGGGGCTCTCTTT | CASSIFAFDQPLGALF
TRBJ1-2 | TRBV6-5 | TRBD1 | TGTGCCAGCAGCCCTTGGGCTACAGGGGATGGCTACACCTTC | CASSPWATGDGYTF
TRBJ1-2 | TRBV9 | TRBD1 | TGTGCCAGCAGCGTTACAGGGGGCAGTAACTATGGCTACACCTTC | CASSVTGGSNYGYTF
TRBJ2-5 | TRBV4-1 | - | TGCGCCAGCAGCCGAGGGAACCTTGAAGAGACCCAGTACTTC | CASSRGNLEETQYF